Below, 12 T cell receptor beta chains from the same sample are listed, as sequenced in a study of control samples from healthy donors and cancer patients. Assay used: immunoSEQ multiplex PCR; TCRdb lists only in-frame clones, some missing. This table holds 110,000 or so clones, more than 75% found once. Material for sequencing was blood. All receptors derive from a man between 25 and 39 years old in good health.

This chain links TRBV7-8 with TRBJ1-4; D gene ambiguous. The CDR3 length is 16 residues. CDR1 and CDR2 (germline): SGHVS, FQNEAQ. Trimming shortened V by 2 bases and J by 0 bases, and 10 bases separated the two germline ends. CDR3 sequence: CASSLNPVATNEKLFF. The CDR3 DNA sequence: TGTGCCAGCAGCTTAAACCCGGTTGCAACTAATGAAAAACTGTTTTTT.

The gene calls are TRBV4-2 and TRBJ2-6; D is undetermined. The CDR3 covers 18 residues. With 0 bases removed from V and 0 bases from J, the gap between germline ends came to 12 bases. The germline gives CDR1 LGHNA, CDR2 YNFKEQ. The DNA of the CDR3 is TGTGCCAGCAGCCAAGAAGAGGCTGGAATCTCTGGGGCCAACGTCCTGACTTTC. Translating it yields CASSQEEAGISGANVLTF.

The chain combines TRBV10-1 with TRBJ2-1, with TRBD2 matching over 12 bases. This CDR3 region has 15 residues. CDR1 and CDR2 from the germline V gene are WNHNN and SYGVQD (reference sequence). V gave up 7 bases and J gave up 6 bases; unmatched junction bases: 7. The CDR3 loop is CASTSTSGGSNEQFF. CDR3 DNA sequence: TGCGCCAGCACCTCCACTAGCGGGGGGAGCAATGAGCAGTTCTTC.

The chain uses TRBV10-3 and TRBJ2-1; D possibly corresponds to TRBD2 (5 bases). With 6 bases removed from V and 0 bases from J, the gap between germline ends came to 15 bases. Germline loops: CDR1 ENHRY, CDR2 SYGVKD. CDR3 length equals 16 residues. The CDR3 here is CAIRGPDTSSYNEQFF. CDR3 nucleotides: TGTGCCATCAGGGGCCCCGACACTAGCTCCTACAATGAGCAGTTCTTC.

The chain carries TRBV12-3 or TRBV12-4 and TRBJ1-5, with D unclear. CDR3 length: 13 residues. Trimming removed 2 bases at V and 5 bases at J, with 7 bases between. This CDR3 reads CASSLQFDQPQHF. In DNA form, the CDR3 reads TGTGCCAGCAGTTTACAGTTCGATCAGCCCCAGCATTTT.

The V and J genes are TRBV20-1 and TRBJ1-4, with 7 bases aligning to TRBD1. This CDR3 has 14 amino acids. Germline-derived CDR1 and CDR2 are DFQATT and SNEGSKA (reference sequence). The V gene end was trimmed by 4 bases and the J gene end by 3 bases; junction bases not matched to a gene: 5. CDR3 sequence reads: CSANDRAANEKLFF. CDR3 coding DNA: TGCAGTGCTAATGACAGGGCTGCTAATGAAAAACTGTTTTTT.

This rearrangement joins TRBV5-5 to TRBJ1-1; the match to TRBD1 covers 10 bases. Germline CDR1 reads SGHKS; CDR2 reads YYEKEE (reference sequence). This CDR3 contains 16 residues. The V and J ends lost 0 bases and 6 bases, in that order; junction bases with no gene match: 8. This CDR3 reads CASSLAGTGVLAEAFF. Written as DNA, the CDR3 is TGTGCCAGCAGCTTGGCCGGGACAGGGGTGTTAGCTGAAGCTTTCTTT.

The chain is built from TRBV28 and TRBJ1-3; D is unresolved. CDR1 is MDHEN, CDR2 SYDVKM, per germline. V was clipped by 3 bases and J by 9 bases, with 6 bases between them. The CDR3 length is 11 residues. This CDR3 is CASSLGSTIYF. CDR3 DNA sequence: TGTGCCAGCAGTTTGGGCAGCACCATATATTTT.

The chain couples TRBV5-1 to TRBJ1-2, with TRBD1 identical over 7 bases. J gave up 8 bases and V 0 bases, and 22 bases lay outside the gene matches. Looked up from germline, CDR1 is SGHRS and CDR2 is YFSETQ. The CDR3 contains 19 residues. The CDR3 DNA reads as TGCGCCAGCAGCTTGGATTCGGGGGACAGCACCGCCGGGGTCCGAGGCTACACCTTC. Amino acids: CASSLDSGDSTAGVRGYTF.

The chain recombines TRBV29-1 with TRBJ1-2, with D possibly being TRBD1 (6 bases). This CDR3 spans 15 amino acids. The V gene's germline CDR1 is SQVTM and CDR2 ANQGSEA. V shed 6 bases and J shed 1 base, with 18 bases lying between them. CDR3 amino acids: CSVLGGQGYNYGYTF. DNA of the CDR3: TGCAGCGTCTTGGGGGGCCAGGGATATAACTATGGCTACACCTTC.

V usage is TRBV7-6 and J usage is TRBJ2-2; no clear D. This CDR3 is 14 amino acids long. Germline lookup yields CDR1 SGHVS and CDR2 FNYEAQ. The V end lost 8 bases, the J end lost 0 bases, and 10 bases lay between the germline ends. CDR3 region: CASLKGANTGELFF. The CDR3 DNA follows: TGTGCCAGCTTAAAGGGTGCGAACACCGGGGAGCTGTTTTTT.

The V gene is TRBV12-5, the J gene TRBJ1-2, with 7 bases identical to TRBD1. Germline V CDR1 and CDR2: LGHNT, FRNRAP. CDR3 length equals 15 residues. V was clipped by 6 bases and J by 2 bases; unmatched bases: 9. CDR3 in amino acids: CASGFPPGQNYGYTF. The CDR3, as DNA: TGTGCTAGTGGATTTCCCCCGGGACAGAACTATGGCTACACCTTC.